These T cell receptor beta chains were read from a single sample in a study of shared clonotypes between healthy human individuals. The table came from immunoSEQ multiplex PCR; TCRdb's copy has only in-frame clones and leaves some out. The data contain 1 million to 1.3 million clones, around three quarters of them singletons. Sequenced: memory CD4+ T cells from PBMCs. These receptors all come from a man between 18 and 29 years old in good health. Some clones in this sample may be carry-over from other donors' samples. Both conserved end residues are part of each CDR3. A D gene is named only where the DNA matches it firmly. Size values are once, few and many counts, or a class for expanded clones, and some rows have none.

D gene,J gene,clone size,V gene,CDR3 protein,CDR3 DNA
NA,TRBJ2-3,NA,TRBV5-1,CASSEPSGTTDTQYF,TGCGCCAGCAGCGAACCGAGTGGGACCACAGATACGCAGTATTTT
NA,TRBJ1-2,few,TRBV28,CASSLRTDYGYTF,TGTGCCAGCAGTTTAAGGACCGACTATGGCTACACCTTC
TRBD2,TRBJ2-7,NA,TRBV4-1,CASSQATSGSSYEQYF,TGCGCCAGCAGCCAGGCGACTAGCGGTTCCTCCTACGAGCAGTACTTC
TRBD1,TRBJ1-2,few,TRBV7-2,CASSPPGQGSSGYTF,TGTGCCAGCAGCCCACCGGGACAGGGGTCCTCTGGCTACACCTTC
NA,TRBJ2-7,NA,TRBV6-1,CASERGSYEQYF,TGTGCCAGCGAAAGAGGATCCTACGAGCAGTACTTC
TRBD1,TRBJ1-2,NA,TRBV6-1,CASRQDRGLGYTF,TGTGCCAGCAGACAAGACAGGGGGCTTGGCTACACCTTC
TRBD2,TRBJ2-3,NA,TRBV11-3,CASSFTSGSTDTQYF,TGTGCCAGCAGCTTTACTAGCGGCAGCACAGATACGCAGTATTTT
TRBD2,TRBJ2-7,NA,TRBV5-1,CASSLEGLAVGEQYF,TGCGCCAGCAGCTTGGAGGGGCTAGCGGTGGGGGAGCAGTACTTC
TRBD2,TRBJ2-3,NA,TRBV5-1,CASSVGRATSGSKYTQYF,TGCGCCAGCAGCGTGGGTCGGGCGACTAGCGGGAGCAAGTATACGCAGTATTTT
TRBD2,TRBJ2-2,many,TRBV6-1,CASSRGTSGYGELFF,TGTGCCAGCAGTCGAGGGACTAGCGGATACGGGGAGCTGTTTTTT
TRBD2,TRBJ2-5,NA,TRBV30,CAWSPGLAGGRGETQYF,TGTGCCTGGAGTCCAGGACTAGCGGGAGGCCGGGGAGAGACCCAGTACTTC
TRBD1,TRBJ1-2,NA,TRBV28,CASSSPYRGHHGYTF,TGTGCCAGCAGTTCCCCCTACAGGGGGCATCACGGCTACACCTTC
NA,TRBJ2-5,NA,TRBV7-2,CASSLEWQGQETQYF,TGTGCCAGCAGCTTAGAATGGCAGGGTCAAGAGACCCAGTACTTC
NA,TRBJ2-7,NA,TRBV6-5,CASRLYRQAYEQYF,TGTGCCAGCAGGCTATACCGACAAGCCTACGAGCAGTACTTC
NA,TRBJ2-5,NA,TRBV7-9,CASSLGEGQETQYF,TGTGCCAGCAGCTTAGGTGAAGGACAAGAGACCCAGTACTTC
NA,TRBJ1-1,NA,TRBV28,CASSLWQGNTEAFF,TGTGCCAGCAGTTTATGGCAAGGGAACACTGAAGCTTTCTTT
NA,TRBJ1-5,many,TRBV2,CASSGRQPDQPQHF,TGTGCCAGCAGCGGTAGACAGCCAGATCAGCCCCAGCATTTT
TRBD1,TRBJ1-4,NA,TRBV6-4,CASFWTGHNEKLFF,TGTGCCAGCTTTTGGACAGGCCATAATGAAAAACTGTTTTTT
NA,TRBJ1-3,once,TRBV2,CASTIGSSGNTIYF,TGTGCCAGCACTATTGGGAGCTCTGGAAACACCATATATTTT
NA,TRBJ1-1,NA,TRBV20-1,CSARDRREAFF,TGCAGTGCTAGAGACAGGAGGGAAGCTTTCTTT
NA,TRBJ1-2,once,TRBV19,CASSIREGGYTF,TGTGCCAGTAGTATACGTGAGGGTGGCTACACCTTC
NA,TRBJ1-1,NA,TRBV6-6,CASTNRPLKAFF,TGTGCCAGCACAAACCGTCCCTTGAAAGCTTTCTTT
NA,TRBJ1-1,NA,TRBV5-1,CASRDTQNTEAFF,TGCGCCAGCCGGGACACCCAGAACACTGAAGCTTTCTTT
TRBD1,TRBJ1-1,NA,TRBV2,CASSGTGGWIGEAFF,TGTGCCAGCAGCGGGACAGGGGGCTGGATTGGTGAAGCTTTCTTT
TRBD1,TRBJ2-5,few,TRBV7-9,CASSRLRDRLQQETQYF,TGTGCCAGCAGCAGGCTCAGGGACAGGCTCCAACAAGAGACCCAGTACTTC
TRBD1,TRBJ1-5,NA,TRBV4-2,CASSPPGTTGGNQPQHF,TGTGCCAGCAGCCCACCAGGAACGACAGGGGGCAATCAGCCCCAGCATTTT
NA,TRBJ2-7,NA,TRBV20-1,CSAPGVDEQYF,TGCAGTGCCCCGGGAGTTGACGAGCAGTACTTC
NA,TRBJ1-1,NA,TRBV28,CASREPGRANTEAFF,TGTGCCAGCAGGGAACCAGGACGGGCGAACACTGAAGCTTTCTTT
NA,TRBJ2-5,NA,TRBV29-1,CSWVRLQETQYF,TGCAGCTGGGTCCGTCTCCAAGAGACCCAGTACTTC
NA,TRBJ1-2,NA,TRBV7-9,CASSLGQTRGYTF,TGTGCCAGCAGCCTTGGGCAGACTCGTGGCTACACCTTC
NA,TRBJ1-1,NA,TRBV19,CASTQGPYTEAFF,TGTGCCAGTACACAGGGCCCTTACACTGAAGCTTTCTTT
TRBD1,TRBJ1-2,NA,TRBV5-6,CASSLAWGQIYGYTF,TGTGCCAGCAGCTTGGCCTGGGGACAGATCTATGGCTACACCTTC
TRBD1,TRBJ1-3,NA,TRBV28,CATLDGSGTGGNTIYF,TGTGCCACGCTAGATGGATCCGGGACAGGCGGAAACACCATATATTTT
NA,TRBJ2-7,NA,TRBV6-5,CASSYAERQFYEQYF,TGTGCCAGCAGTTACGCCGAGCGTCAGTTCTACGAGCAGTACTTC
TRBD1,TRBJ2-7,NA,TRBV11-2,CASRWTGGSYEQYF,TGTGCCAGCAGATGGACAGGGGGTTCCTACGAGCAGTACTTC
TRBD1,TRBJ2-3,NA,TRBV5-1,CASSWDRGTDTQYF,TGCGCCAGCAGCTGGGACAGGGGTACAGATACGCAGTATTTT
NA,TRBJ2-7,NA,TRBV5-6,CASSLTATGPTSYEQYF,TGTGCCAGCAGCTTGACAGCCACAGGACCTACATCCTACGAGCAGTACTTC
NA,TRBJ1-1,NA,TRBV27,CASSSRPPRMDTEAFF,TGTGCCAGCAGCTCCCGCCCGCCCAGGATGGACACTGAAGCTTTCTTT
TRBD2,TRBJ2-3,NA,TRBV7-9,CASSLGLLAGVDTQYF,TGTGCCAGCAGCTTAGGTTTGCTAGCGGGAGTGGATACGCAGTATTTT
NA,TRBJ2-3,NA,TRBV5-1,CASSWDGAQDTQYF,TGCGCCAGCAGCTGGGACGGCGCCCAAGATACGCAGTATTTT
NA,TRBJ2-7,NA,TRBV4-3,CASSPSTTLSYEQYF,TGCGCCAGCAGCCCGTCCACGACGCTCTCCTACGAGCAGTACTTC
NA,TRBJ1-2,NA,TRBV19,CASSMGGVNPYGYTF,TGTGCCAGTAGTATGGGTGGGGTGAACCCCTATGGCTACACCTTC
TRBD1,TRBJ2-2,NA,TRBV9,CASSKTGVGTGELFF,TGTGCCAGCAGCAAGACAGGGGTTGGCACCGGGGAGCTGTTTTTT
TRBD1,TRBJ1-1,NA,TRBV28,CATGQGALPNTEAFF,TGTGCCACCGGACAGGGGGCCCTTCCGAACACTGAAGCTTTCTTT
NA,TRBJ2-7,NA,TRBV6-1,CASSVLSYEQYF,TGTGCCAGCAGTGTCCTCTCCTACGAGCAGTACTTC
TRBD1,TRBJ1-2,once,TRBV6-1,CASSEGGGQGVYGYTF,TGTGCCAGCAGTGAAGGTGGGGGACAGGGGGTATATGGCTACACCTTC
TRBD1,TRBJ2-7,NA,TRBV2,CASSGQGWYEQYF,TGTGCCAGCAGTGGACAGGGGTGGTACGAGCAGTACTTC
NA,TRBJ1-1,NA,TRBV5-1,CASSTGRGSGTEAFF,TGCGCCAGCAGCACCGGGCGGGGCAGTGGCACTGAAGCTTTCTTT
NA,TRBJ1-5,NA,TRBV28,CASSLYPHQPQHF,TGTGCCAGCAGTTTATATCCCCATCAGCCCCAGCATTTT
TRBD1,TRBJ1-3,NA,TRBV11-2,CASTPLTGSGNTIYF,TGTGCCAGCACCCCCTTGACAGGGTCTGGAAACACCATATATTTT
NA,TRBJ2-7,NA,TRBV28,CASSLPRGGYEQYF,TGTGCCAGCAGCCTACCTAGAGGGGGCTACGAGCAGTACTTC
NA,TRBJ1-4,NA,TRBV4-2,CASSQDSGIREKLFF,TGTGCCAGCAGCCAAGATTCAGGGATTCGGGAAAAACTGTTTTTT